In its sample, the clone carrying this T cell receptor beta chain was seen a few times. The antigen is not known. V shed 3 bases, J shed 5 bases, and the junction held 8 bases outside the gene matches. Germline CDR1 and CDR2: MNHNS and SASEGT. The CDR3 has 15 residues. This specimen belongs to a study of post-analysis software for immune sequencing data. Whole-study results and caveats: There were roughly 5 TRBV segments more frequent in patients than controls, and TRBV5-6, TRBV5-1 and TRBV20-1 were among them. F measure showed strong co-clustering of same-batch samples. Compared with controls, patients showed significantly lower normalized Chao1 diversity.

TCR beta cDNA libraries included unique molecular identifiers. Each batch of 1 to 10 million T cells produced 500,000 to 600,000 cDNA molecules. TCRdb reprocessed the PCR reads with MiXCR, giving one entry per CDR3 protein. The sample includes roughly 600,000 distinct CDR3 sequences, roughly 45% of them seen just once. Sequenced input: blood. This clonotype was sampled from a girl aged 5-17 years with multiple sclerosis. The chain has TRBV6-1 and TRBJ1-1; 8 bases align to TRBD1. Here the CDR3 DNA reads TGTGCCAGCAGTGAGTTTATAAGACAGGGGACTGAAGCTTTCTTT. As protein: CASSEFIRQGTEAFF.